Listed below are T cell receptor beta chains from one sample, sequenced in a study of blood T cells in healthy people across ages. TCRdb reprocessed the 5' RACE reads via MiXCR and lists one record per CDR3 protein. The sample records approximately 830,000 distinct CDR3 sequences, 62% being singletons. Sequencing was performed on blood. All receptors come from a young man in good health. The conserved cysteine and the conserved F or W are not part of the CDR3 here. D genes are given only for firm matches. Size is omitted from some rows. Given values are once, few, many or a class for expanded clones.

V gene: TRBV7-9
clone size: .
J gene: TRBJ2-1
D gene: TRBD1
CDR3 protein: ASSWGQGVYNEQF

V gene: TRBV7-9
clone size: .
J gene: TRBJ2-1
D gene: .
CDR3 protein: ASTHGGHYNEQF

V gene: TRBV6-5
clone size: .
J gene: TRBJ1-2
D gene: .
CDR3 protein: ASSYTQLTNYGYT

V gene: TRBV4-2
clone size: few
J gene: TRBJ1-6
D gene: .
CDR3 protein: ASSQDPDGGSPLH

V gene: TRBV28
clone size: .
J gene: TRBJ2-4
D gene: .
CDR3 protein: ASSPIPRTEPKNIQY

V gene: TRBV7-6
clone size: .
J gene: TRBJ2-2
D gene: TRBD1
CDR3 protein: ASSSGQGNTGELF

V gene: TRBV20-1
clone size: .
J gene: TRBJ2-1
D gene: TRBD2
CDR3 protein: SAARTSGGINEQF

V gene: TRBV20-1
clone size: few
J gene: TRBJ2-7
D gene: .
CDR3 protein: SATGGSSYEQY

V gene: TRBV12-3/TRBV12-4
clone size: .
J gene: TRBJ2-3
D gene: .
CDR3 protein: ASHGSWRADAQY

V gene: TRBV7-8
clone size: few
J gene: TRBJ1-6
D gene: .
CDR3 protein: ASSPPKGIGASSYNSPLH

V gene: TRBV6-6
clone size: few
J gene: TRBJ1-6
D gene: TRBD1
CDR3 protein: ASSGTGGSPLH

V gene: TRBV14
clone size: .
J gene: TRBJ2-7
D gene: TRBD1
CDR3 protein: ASSSLEGAYAYEQY

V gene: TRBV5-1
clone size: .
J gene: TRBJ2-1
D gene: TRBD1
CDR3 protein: ASSLGLRQGNEQF

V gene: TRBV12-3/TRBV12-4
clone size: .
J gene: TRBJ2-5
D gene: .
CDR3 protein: ASSLAPREETQY

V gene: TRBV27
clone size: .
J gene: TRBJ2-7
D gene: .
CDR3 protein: ASWGHEQY

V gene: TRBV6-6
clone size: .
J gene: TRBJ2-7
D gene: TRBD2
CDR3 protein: ASSYGGGRSYEQY

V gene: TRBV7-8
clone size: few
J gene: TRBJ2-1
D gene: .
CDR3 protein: ASSLAGYRYNEQF

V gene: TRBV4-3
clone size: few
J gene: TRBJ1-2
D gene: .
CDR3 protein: ASSQDSRTAQHYGYT

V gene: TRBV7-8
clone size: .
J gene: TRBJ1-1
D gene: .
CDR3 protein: ASSYRPAPYRAMNTEAF

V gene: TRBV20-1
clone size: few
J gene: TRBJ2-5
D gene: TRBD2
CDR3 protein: SGGGLADQETQY

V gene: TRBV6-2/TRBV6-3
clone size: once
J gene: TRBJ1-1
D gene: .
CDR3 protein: ASSYSSGATEAF

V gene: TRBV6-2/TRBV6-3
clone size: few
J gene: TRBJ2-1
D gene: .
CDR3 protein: AIKAAAGEQF

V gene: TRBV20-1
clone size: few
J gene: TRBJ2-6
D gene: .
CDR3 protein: SARRPPSSGANVLT

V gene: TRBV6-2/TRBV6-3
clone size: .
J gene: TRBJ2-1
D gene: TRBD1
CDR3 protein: AGSSGQGNEQF

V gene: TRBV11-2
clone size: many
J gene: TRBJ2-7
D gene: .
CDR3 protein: ASSYREGEQY

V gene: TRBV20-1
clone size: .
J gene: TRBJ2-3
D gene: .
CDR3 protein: SARAGGWGTDTQY

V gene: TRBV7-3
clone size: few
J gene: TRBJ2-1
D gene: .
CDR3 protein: ASSGGGEGEQF

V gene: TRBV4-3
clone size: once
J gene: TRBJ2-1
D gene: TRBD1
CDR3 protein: ASSQDLGPGGETQF

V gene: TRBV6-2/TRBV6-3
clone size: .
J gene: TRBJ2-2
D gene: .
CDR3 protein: ASSYLFIIRGANTGELF

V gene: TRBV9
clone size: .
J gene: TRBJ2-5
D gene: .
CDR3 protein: ASSRGGQQETRY

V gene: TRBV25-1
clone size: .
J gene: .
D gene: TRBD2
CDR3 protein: ASTPGSGGETQY

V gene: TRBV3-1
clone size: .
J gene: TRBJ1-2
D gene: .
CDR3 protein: ASSPQGRDGYT

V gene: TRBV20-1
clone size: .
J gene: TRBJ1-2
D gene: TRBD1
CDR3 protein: SAVLGRGQGADGYT

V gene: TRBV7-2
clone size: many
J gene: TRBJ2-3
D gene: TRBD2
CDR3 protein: ASSQLAGGFTDTQY

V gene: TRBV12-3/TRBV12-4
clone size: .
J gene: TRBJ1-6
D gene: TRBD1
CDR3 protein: ASSPGTGGYSPLH

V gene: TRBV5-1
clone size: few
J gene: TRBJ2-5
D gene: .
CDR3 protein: ASSYYRGGVSETQY

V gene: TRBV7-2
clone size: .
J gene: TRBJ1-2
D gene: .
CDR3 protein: ASSFREVSTYGYT

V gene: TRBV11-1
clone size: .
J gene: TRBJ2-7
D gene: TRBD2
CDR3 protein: ASSLASGVISYEQY

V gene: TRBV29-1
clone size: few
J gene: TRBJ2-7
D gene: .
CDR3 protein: SLQDGYEQY

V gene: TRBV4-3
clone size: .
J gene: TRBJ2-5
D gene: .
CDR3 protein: ASSQSDGFQETQY

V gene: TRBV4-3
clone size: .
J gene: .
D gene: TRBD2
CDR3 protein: ASSHVAGGSYNEQY